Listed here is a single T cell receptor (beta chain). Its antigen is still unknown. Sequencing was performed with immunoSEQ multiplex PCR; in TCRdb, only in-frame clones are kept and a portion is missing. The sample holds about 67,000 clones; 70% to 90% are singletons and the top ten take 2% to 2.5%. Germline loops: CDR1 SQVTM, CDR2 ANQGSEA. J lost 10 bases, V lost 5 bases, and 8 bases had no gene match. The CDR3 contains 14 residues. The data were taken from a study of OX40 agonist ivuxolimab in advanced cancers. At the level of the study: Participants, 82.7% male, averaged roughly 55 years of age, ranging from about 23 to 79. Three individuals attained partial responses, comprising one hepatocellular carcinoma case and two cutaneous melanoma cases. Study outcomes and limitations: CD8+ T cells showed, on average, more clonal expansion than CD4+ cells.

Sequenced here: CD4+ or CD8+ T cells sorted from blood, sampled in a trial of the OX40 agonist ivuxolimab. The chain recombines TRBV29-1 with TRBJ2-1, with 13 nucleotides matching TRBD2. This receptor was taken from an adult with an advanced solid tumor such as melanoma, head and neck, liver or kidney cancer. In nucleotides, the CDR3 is TGCAGCGTTACCGGGACTAGCGGGATACGGGAGCAGTTCTTC. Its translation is CSVTGTSGIREQFF.